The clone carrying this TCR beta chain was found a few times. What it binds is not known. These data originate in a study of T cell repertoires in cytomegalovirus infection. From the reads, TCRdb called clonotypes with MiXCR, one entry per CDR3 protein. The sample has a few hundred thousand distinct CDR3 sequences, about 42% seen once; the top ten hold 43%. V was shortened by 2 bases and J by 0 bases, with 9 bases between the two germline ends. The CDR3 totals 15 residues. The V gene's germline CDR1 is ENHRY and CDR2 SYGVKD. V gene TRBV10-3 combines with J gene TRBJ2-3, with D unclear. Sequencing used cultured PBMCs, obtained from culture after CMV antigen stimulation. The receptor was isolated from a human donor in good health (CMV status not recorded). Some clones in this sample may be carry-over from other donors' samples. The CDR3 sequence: CAISEKQLSTDTQYF. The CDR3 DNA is TGTGCCATCAGTGAGAAGCAGCTAAGCACAGATACGCAGTATTTT.